This TCR beta chain was observed in a study of CD8+ T cells in alopecia areata. Notes on the study in general: Affected lesional scalp, above all in alopecia totalis/universalis, was more clonal than normal scalp.

RNA extraction and reverse transcription yielded cDNA as sequencing template. Assay used: immunoSEQ multiplex PCR; TCRdb lists only in-frame clones, some missing. This sample has around 61,000 clones, with roughly half found just once. This clone was seen a handful of times. Its antigen is currently unknown. From PBMCs, CD4+ and CD8+ T cells were sorted. Per germline, CDR1 PRHDT and CDR2 FYEKMQ (reference sequence). The CDR3 covers 15 residues. Losses at the gene ends were 5 bases for V and 4 bases for J; bases not matched to a gene: 8. The material was CD8+ T cells sorted from blood, obtained at week 0. The sequence was collected from a human donor with alopecia areata. J is TRBJ2-7 and V is TRBV13; 10 bases are shared with TRBD1. In nucleotides, the CDR3 is TGTGCCAGCAGCGCACCGGGACAGGGGATTTACGAGCAGTACTTC. Its translation is CASSAPGQGIYEQYF.